This is a list of T cell receptor beta chains from one sample in a study of blood T cells in healthy people across ages. TCRdb fed the 5' RACE reads into MiXCR, producing one record per CDR3 protein. The sample comprises around 780,000 distinct CDR3 sequences, just over 55% of which are singletons, and roughly 26% rests with the top ten. The source material was blood. All receptors derive from a man between 35 and 55 years old in good health. Each CDR3 is given with its conserved first and last residue. A D gene is named only where the DNA matches it firmly. The size field is filled for only some rows; it gives once, few, many or a size class.

few	TRBD1	TRBV2	TRBJ1-4	CASSEDRDRVIATNEKLFF	TGTGCCAGCAGTGAAGACCGGGACAGGGTTATTGCAACTAATGAAAAACTGTTTTTT
.	.	TRBV28	TRBJ2-1	CASREVAGRPEQFF	TGTGCCAGCAGGGAGGTAGCAGGGAGACCAGAGCAGTTCTTC
.	.	TRBV5-5	TRBJ1-1	CASSLAALEYTEAFF	TGTGCCAGCAGCTTGGCTGCCCTGGAGTACACTGAAGCTTTCTTT
once	.	TRBV6-5	TRBJ2-7	CASSYRPGADETRYF	TGTGCCAGCAGTTACCGTCCGGGGGCGGATGAGACCCGGTACTTC
.	.	TRBV6-6	TRBJ2-7	CASSPNTRGYEQYF	TGTGCCAGCAGTCCAAATACCCGGGGTTACGAGCAGTACTTC
.	.	TRBV29-1	TRBJ2-1	CSVESGHGMVDEQFF	TGCAGCGTTGAGAGTGGGCATGGTATGGTGGATGAGCAGTTCTTC
few	.	TRBV12-3/TRBV12-4	TRBJ2-7	CASSLMAGEQYF	TGTGCCAGCAGTTTGATGGCAGGAGAGCAGTACTTC
.	TRBD2	TRBV7-9	TRBJ2-7	CASSLGLAGVSDEQYF	TGTGCCAGCAGCTTAGGACTAGCGGGAGTATCTGACGAGCAGTACTTC
many	.	TRBV12-3/TRBV12-4	TRBJ2-7	CASSLRSGSRAYEQYF	TGTGCCAGCAGTTTACGTAGTGGGAGTCGCGCCTACGAGCAGTACTTC
.	.	TRBV29-1	TRBJ2-2	CSVELVQHLTGELFF	TGCAGCGTTGAATTAGTACAGCACCTGACCGGGGAGCTGTTTTTT
.	.	TRBV12-3/TRBV12-4	TRBJ1-1	CASSPVGGLYGAFF	TGTGCCAGCAGTCCAGTTGGGGGGCTGTACGGAGCTTTCTTT
.	TRBD1	TRBV6-2/TRBV6-3	TRBJ2-7	CASLHGTGGVYEQYF	TGTGCCAGCCTCCATGGGACAGGGGGAGTCTACGAGCAGTACTTC
.	.	TRBV4-1	TRBJ2-7	CASSQDRTNRGYEQYF	TGCGCCAGCAGCCAAGATAGGACTAACAGGGGCTACGAGCAGTACTTC
.	.	TRBV20-1	TRBJ2-1	CSAAIIGANEQFF	TGCAGTGCCGCGATAATAGGTGCCAATGAGCAGTTCTTC
.	.	TRBV7-9	TRBJ1-2	CASSPSEGYTF	TGTGCCAGCAGCCCCTCGGAAGGCTACACCTTC
.	.	TRBV5-6	TRBJ1-4	CASSSFFRDPDEKLFF	TGTGCCAGCAGCTCATTTTTCCGGGACCCCGATGAAAAACTGTTTTTT
few	.	TRBV14	TRBJ2-7	CASSHISVGSSEQYF	TGTGCCAGCAGCCACATTAGTGTAGGGAGTAGCGAGCAGTACTTC
.	TRBD2	TRBV5-6	TRBJ2-1	CASEGGSRYNEQFF	TGTGCCAGCGAAGGCGGGAGTCGTTACAATGAGCAGTTCTTC
.	TRBD2	TRBV6-1	TRBJ2-4	CASSEGGTSGRQPAKNIQYF	TGTGCCAGCAGTGAAGGGGGGACTAGCGGGAGGCAACCAGCCAAAAACATTCAGTACTTC
.	TRBD2	TRBV6-2/TRBV6-3	TRBJ2-7	CASRLAAPYEQYF	TGTGCCAGCAGGCTAGCGGCCCCCTACGAGCAGTACTTC
.	.	TRBV13	TRBJ2-7	CASRDGPFFSYEQYF	TGTGCCAGCCGGGATGGCCCTTTCTTCTCCTACGAGCAGTACTTC
few	TRBD1	TRBV7-9	TRBJ1-6	CASSRGAGQGNSPLHF	TGTGCCAGCAGCCGAGGAGCGGGACAGGGTAATTCACCCCTCCACTTT
.	.	TRBV14	TRBJ2-3	CASSLRVQDTQYF	TGTGCCAGCAGCCTGCGGGTTCAGGATACGCAGTATTTT
few	.	TRBV15	TRBJ2-7	CATSRAGAGSYEQYF	TGTGCCACCAGCAGGGCGGGGGCAGGATCCTACGAGCAGTACTTC
.	.	TRBV21-1	TRBJ1-6	CASSKQDSPLHF	TGTGCCAGCAGCAAACAGGATTCACCCCTCCACTTT
.	.	TRBV5-6	TRBJ2-5	CASSLQPGLRQETQYF	TGTGCCAGCAGCTTACAACCGGGACTGAGACAAGAGACCCAGTACTTC
.	TRBD1	TRBV7-2	TRBJ2-3	CASSPKQGFLDTQYF	TGTGCCAGCAGCCCGAAACAGGGGTTTTTAGATACGCAGTATTTT
.	.	TRBV20-1	TRBJ1-2	CSARDSFRIFYGYTF	TGCAGTGCTAGAGATAGTTTTAGGATTTTCTATGGCTACACCTTC
once	TRBD2	TRBV10-3	TRBJ2-5	CAIASGGTVVETQYF	TGTGCCATTGCTAGCGGGGGTACTGTAGTAGAGACCCAGTACTTC
.	.	TRBV29-1	TRBJ1-2	CSVEVLRTDYGYTF	TGCAGCGTTGAAGTATTGAGGACGGACTATGGCTACACCTTC
.	.	TRBV25-1	TRBJ2-5	CASRPSRETQYF	TGTGCCAGCAGGCCGTCGAGGGAGACCCAGTACTTC
few	.	TRBV28	TRBJ2-1	CASSFISPSSVRTSGNEQFF	TGTGCCAGCAGTTTTATATCCCCTTCTAGTGTCCGGACAAGTGGGAATGAGCAGTTCTTC
few	.	TRBV6-1	TRBJ2-7	CASSEAQLRTEQYF	TGTGCCAGCAGTGAGGCGCAGCTCCGTACCGAGCAGTACTTC
.	.	TRBV7-2	TRBJ2-7	CASSYRSLSVLAYEQYF	TGTGCCAGCAGCTACAGGTCCCTTAGTGTACTGGCCTACGAGCAGTACTTC
few	TRBD1	TRBV6-5	TRBJ2-6	CASSRTGSSGANVLTF	TGTGCCAGCAGTCGGACAGGTTCCTCTGGGGCCAACGTCCTGACTTTC
.	TRBD2	TRBV12-3/TRBV12-4	TRBJ2-7	CASSVSGRSYEQYF	TGTGCCAGCAGTGTAAGCGGGAGGTCCTATGAGCAGTACTTC
.	TRBD2	TRBV20-1	TRBJ2-1	CSAYDSGRARNEQFF	TGCAGTGCCTACGACAGCGGGAGGGCCCGCAATGAGCAGTTCTTC
few	TRBD2	TRBV2	TRBJ2-5	CASAPPPWRGAETQYF	TGTGCCAGCGCGCCGCCTCCTTGGCGGGGGGCAGAGACCCAGTACTTC
.	TRBD2	TRBV5-1	TRBJ2-7	CASSFWAGGPDEQYF	TGCGCCAGCAGCTTCTGGGCGGGAGGGCCTGACGAGCAGTACTTC
few	TRBD1	TRBV3-1	TRBJ1-2	CASSQDDRGPRTNGYTF	TGTGCCAGCAGCCAAGACGACAGGGGGCCGAGAACTAATGGCTACACCTTC
once	.	TRBV2	TRBJ2-5	CASKAYSQETQYF	TGTGCCAGCAAGGCTTATAGCCAAGAGACCCAGTACTTC
.	.	TRBV7-3	TRBJ2-3	CASGTTDTQYF	TGTGCCAGCGGTACTACAGATACGCAGTATTTT
.	.	TRBV4-3	TRBJ2-5	CASSQGSGGGETQYF	TGCGCCAGCAGCCAAGGGTCGGGGGGCGGTGAGACCCAGTACTTC